Presented here are 11 T cell receptor beta chains from one specimen sequenced in a study of control samples from healthy donors and cancer patients. The repertoire was sequenced with immunoSEQ multiplex PCR; TCRdb's copy has only in-frame clones and lacks some. The table shows some 120,000 clones, with around 86% occurring only once. Sequenced material: blood. The receptors shown here come from a man in his forties in good health.

The J gene is TRBJ1-5, the V gene TRBV14; the D is unclear. Germline loops: CDR1 SGHDN, CDR2 FVKESK. The CDR3 runs 16 residues. The V gene lost 1 base and the J gene lost 5 bases, with 15 bases spanning the gap. The CDR3 nucleotides are TGTGCCAGCAGCCAAGCGGTTGGGGAAAGCGATCAGCCCCAGCATTTT. Its translation is CASSQAVGESDQPQHF. The full variable domain, in which reference TRBV14 and TRBJ1-5 provide the parts outside the CDR3, is EAGVTQFPSHSVIEKGQTVTLRCDPISGHDNLYWYRRVMGKEIKFLLHFVKESKQDESGMPNNRFLAERTGGTYSTLKVQPAELEDSGVYFCASSQAVGESDQPQHFGDGTRLSIL.

The J gene is TRBJ2-7, the V gene TRBV2; 7 positions agree with TRBD2. Germline V gives CDR1 SNHLY, CDR2 FYNNEI. The CDR3 totals 14 residues. Trimming cost V 9 bases and J 6 bases; bases outside gene matches: 14. In DNA, the CDR3 is TGTGCCAGTAGGACCGCCCTTGGGACTACCGAGCAGTACTTC. Its translation is CASRTALGTTEQYF.

The chain couples TRBV7-2 to TRBJ1-1; weak D call: TRBD1 (5 bases). CDR1 is SGHTA and CDR2 is FQGNSA in the germline V gene. V was trimmed by 1 base and J by 11 bases, leaving 17 bases between them. The CDR3 extends over 14 amino acids. The CDR3 DNA follows: TGTGCCAGCAGCTTAGAATACCGCAGCCGGGGGGCTTTCTTT. Amino acids: CASSLEYRSRGAFF.

The chain links TRBV6-5 to TRBJ1-6; a possible D gene is TRBD1 (5 bases). Germline CDR1 reads MNHEY; CDR2 reads SVGAGI. CDR3 size: 14 residues. With 3 bases removed from V and 9 bases from J, the gap between germline ends came to 12 bases. Here the CDR3 DNA reads TGTGCCAGCAGTTATTGGGGGTACGGTTCACCCCTCCACTTT. Its translation is CASSYWGYGSPLHF.

The chain links TRBV7-2 to TRBJ2-7; TRBD2 matches at 12 bases. The CDR3 consists of 16 residues. The germline V gene encodes CDR1 SGHTA and CDR2 FQGNSA. The J segment lost 5 bases and the V segment lost 0 bases, leaving 5 bases of the junction unmatched. The CDR3 nucleotides read TGTGCCAGCAGCTTAGCGACGGGACTAGCGGGCCACGAGCAGTACTTC. As protein: CASSLATGLAGHEQYF. The variable domain in full, completed from reference TRBV7-2 and TRBJ2-7, reads GAGVSQSPSNKVTEKGKDVELRCDPISGHTALYWYRQSLGQGLEFLIYFQGNSAPDKSGLPSDRFSAERTGGSVSTLTIQRTQQEDSAVYLCASSLATGLAGHEQYFGPGTRLTVT.

The chain employs TRBV18 and TRBJ1-6; 9 nucleotides agree with TRBD1. J was trimmed by 7 bases and V by 0 bases; bases with no gene match: 4. There are 16 residues in the CDR3. CDR1 is KGHSH, CDR2 LQKENI, per germline. In nucleotides, the CDR3 is TGTGCCAGCTCACCACCGTGGACAGGGGACAATTCACCCCTCCACTTT. This gives the protein CASSPPWTGDNSPLHF.

This chain uses TRBV6-5 with TRBJ2-3, with 7 bases identical to TRBD2. The CDR3 runs 15 residues. V lost 9 bases, J lost 3 bases, and 12 bases stayed unmatched. Germline CDR1 and CDR2: MNHEY and SVGAGI. CDR3 coding DNA: TGTGCCAGTGCTGAACCTGGGGGGGTTACAGATACGCAGTATTTT. This gives the protein CASAEPGGVTDTQYF.

This chain connects TRBV30 to TRBJ2-7; D perhaps matches TRBD2 (7 bases). Germline CDR1 reads GTSNPN; CDR2 reads SVGIG (reference sequence). The CDR3 runs to 14 residues. Trimming stripped 6 bases from V and 7 bases from J, with 22 bases between. CDR3 in DNA: TGTGCCTGTTCGGGGGGCCCCGCGGGAAGGGAGCAGTACTTC. Translation: CACSGGPAGREQYF.

The genes are TRBV12-3 or TRBV12-4 and TRBJ1-1; D unclear. V was clipped by 5 bases and J by 9 bases, with 13 bases between them. The CDR3 length is 12 residues. CDR3 nucleotide sequence: TGTGCCAGCAGTCCACGGGTGGGGAAAGCTTTCTTT. This codes for CASSPRVGKAFF.

This clone was observed a few times. V gene TRBV28 combines with J gene TRBJ1-2, with D possibly being TRBD1 (6 bases). The CDR3 totals 13 residues. In germline, CDR1 is MDHEN, CDR2 SYDVKM. Trimming took 7 bases from V and 8 from J, leaving 17 bases between them. In DNA, the CDR3 is TGTGCCAGCACCCGCCCCCCCACAGGGGGCTACACCTTC. Translated, it gives CASTRPPTGGYTF.

V and J are TRBV5-6 and TRBJ1-5; D is uncertain. This CDR3 spans 14 amino acids. Germline V gives CDR1 SGHDT, CDR2 YYEEEE. V lost 3 bases and J lost 8, with 15 bases in between. CDR3 nucleotides: TGTGCCAGCAGCTCAGGCATCGGAGGAAAGCCCCAGCATTTT. Translating it yields CASSSGIGGKPQHF.